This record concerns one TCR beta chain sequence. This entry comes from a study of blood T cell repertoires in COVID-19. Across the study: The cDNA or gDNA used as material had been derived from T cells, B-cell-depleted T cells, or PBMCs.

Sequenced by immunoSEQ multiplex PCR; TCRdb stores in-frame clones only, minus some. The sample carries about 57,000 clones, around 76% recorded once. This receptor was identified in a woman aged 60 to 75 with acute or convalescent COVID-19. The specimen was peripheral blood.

This CDR3 reads CASSHPLSGNTIYF. In nucleotides, the CDR3 is TGCGCCAGCAGCCACCCCCTCTCTGGAAACACCATATATTTT. The J gene is TRBJ1-3, the V gene TRBV4-1, with D unresolved. This CDR3 has 14 amino acids. Germline V lookup: CDR1 MGHRA, CDR2 YSYEKL. V lost 3 bases, J lost 0 bases, and 6 bases lay in between.